The sequence of this T cell receptor beta chain was determined in a study of cytomegalovirus exposure and HLA in healthy donors. As for the study in general: A data release that came early held about 89 million unique TCRs from HLA-typed donors.

The junction had 2 bases not matched to a gene; V was cut back by 3 bases and J by 4 bases. This CDR3 region has 16 residues. Looked up from germline, CDR1 is MNHEY and CDR2 is SMNVEV (reference sequence). The PCR had 60 Vbeta and 13 Jbeta primers. Generated by immunoSEQ multiplex PCR, the TCRdb table keeps only in-frame clones and is missing some. The data hold tens of thousands of clones, with approximately 67% observed a single time. Sequencing was performed on PBMCs. This TCR was sampled from a man aged 25 to 40 in good health and CMV-seronegative. This chain connects TRBV27 to TRBJ2-2, with 13 positions matching TRBD2. The CDR3 nucleotides read TGTGCCAGCAGTTTCGGACTAGCGGGAGTCACCGGGGAGCTGTTTTTT. It codes for CASSFGLAGVTGELFF.